A selection of T cell receptor beta chains follows, all from one sample in a study of regulatory T cells in long-lasting Graves disease. TCRdb reprocessed the multiplex PCR reads via MiXCR and lists one record per CDR3 protein. This sample has fewer than 350,000 distinct CDR3 sequences; 15% to 20% occur once, and the top ten carry roughly 40%. The sequencing here drew on peripheral blood mononuclear cells (PBMCs), taken at new diagnosis, from a patient treated with antithyroid drugs. The receptors derive from a female donor with Graves disease. Both conserved end residues are part of each CDR3. A D gene is named only where the DNA matches it firmly. Clone size is shown for a subset of rows, as once, few, many or a class of expanded clone.

clone_size	v_call	j_call	d_call	cdr3_nt	cdr3_aa
.	TRBV7-8	TRBJ2-7	TRBD1	TGTGCCAGCAGCTTAGCCGGACAGGGCCAGTACTTC	CASSLAGQGQYF
.	TRBV7-6	TRBJ2-5	.	TGTGCCAGCAGCTTCACCCCTATATTCCAAGAGACCCAGTACTTC	CASSFTPIFQETQYF
.	TRBV19	TRBJ2-3	TRBD2	TGTGCCAGTAGTATAGTCCTCCTAGCGGGACTGGAAGATACGCAGTATTTT	CASSIVLLAGLEDTQYF
many	TRBV5-1	TRBJ2-7	TRBD2	TGCGCCAGCAGCTTTATGGCTAGCGGGAAGACTGACGAGCAGTACTTC	CASSFMASGKTDEQYF
.	TRBV3-1	TRBJ1-3	.	TGTGCCAGCAGCCAAGTCTACAGGACCGACTCTGGAAACACCATATATTTT	CASSQVYRTDSGNTIYF
many	TRBV6-1	TRBJ2-1	.	TGTGCCAGCATGGGAGCCCACCACGGGTCCTACAATGAGCAGTTCTTC	CASMGAHHGSYNEQFF
many	TRBV11-2	TRBJ1-1	.	TGTGCCAGCAGCTTAGAGGGGTATCTGGTCCAAATCCCCGAAGCTTTCTTT	CASSLEGYLVQIPEAFF
few	TRBV7-9	TRBJ2-1	.	TGTGCCAGCAGCGCCAGCGTCGGACAGTTCTCCTACAATGAGCAGTTCTTC	CASSASVGQFSYNEQFF
many	TRBV2	TRBJ2-7	TRBD1	TGTGCCAGCAGTGGGGAGACAGGGGTCGTCCACGAGCAGTACTTC	CASSGETGVVHEQYF
many	TRBV15	TRBJ1-2	.	TGTGCCACCAGCAGAAGGGACACCCAAGGCGATGGCTACACCTTC	CATSRRDTQGDGYTF
once	TRBV19	TRBJ1-1	.	TGTGCCAGTAGTATAAGGGGCAGGAACACTGAAGCTTTCTTT	CASSIRGRNTEAFF
.	TRBV7-9	TRBJ2-5	.	TGTGCCCTTGGGGCGCGCGGAAAGACCCAGTACTTC	CALGARGKTQYF
.	TRBV6-2/TRBV6-3	TRBJ2-1	TRBD2	TGTGCCAGCACTGGACTAGCGGGAGTAGAGCAGTTCTTC	CASTGLAGVEQFF
many	TRBV28	TRBJ2-5	.	TGTGCCAGCAGTTCTCCGGGAGCCTCCCCCCAAGAGACCCAGTACTTC	CASSSPGASPQETQYF
many	TRBV29-1	TRBJ2-3	.	TGCAGCTCGTATTCCACAGATACGCAGTATTTT	CSSYSTDTQYF
many	TRBV11-3	TRBJ2-7	.	TGTGCCAGCAGCTTAGAACTCGGTGACTCCTACGAGCAGTACTTC	CASSLELGDSYEQYF